Listed here are 27 T cell receptor beta chains from one sample, sequenced in a study of cytomegalovirus exposure and HLA in healthy donors. Clones were sequenced by immunoSEQ multiplex PCR, and TCRdb holds only the in-frame ones, with some missing. The data show about 130,000 clones, roughly 90% seen once. The sample was PBMCs. These receptors were collected from a young man in good health and CMV-seronegative.

CDR3 sequence (DNA): TGTGCCAGCAGCGACTCCGGGACAGAACTAACCTACGAGCAGTACTTC. Protein sequence: CASSDSGTELTYEQYF. V is TRBV9 and J is TRBJ2-7, with 7 bases identical to TRBD1. From germline, CDR1 is SGDLS and CDR2 YYNGEE. CDR3 length: 16 amino acids. V shed 3 bases and J 2 bases; nucleotides not matched to a gene: 11.

On this clone itself: Distinct nucleotide sequences in the sample also encode this CDR3. The rearrangement uses TRBV5-6 and TRBJ2-2, with TRBD1 as a possible D gene (6 bases). Deletions cut 0 bases from V and 1 base from J, with 10 bases between. The CDR3 runs to 16 residues. Germline assignment: CDR1 SGHDT and CDR2 YYEEEE. The CDR3 protein is CASSLEGQKNTGELFF. CDR3 nucleotide sequence: TGTGCCAGCAGCTTGGAAGGACAGAAGAACACCGGGGAGCTGTTTTTT.

This clone occurred a few times. The V call is TRBV29-1, the J call TRBJ1-2; 10 bases are a match to TRBD1. The CDR3 loop spans 16 amino acids. The V and J ends lost 4 bases and 8 bases, in that order; junction bases with no gene match: 16. Germline-derived CDR1 and CDR2 are SQVTM and ANQGSEA. The CDR3 sequence: CSVGAETGGVSGGYTF. The CDR3 nucleotides are TGCAGCGTTGGAGCCGAGACAGGGGGCGTCAGCGGGGGCTACACCTTC.

The chain has TRBV6-4 and TRBJ2-7, with 12 positions matching TRBD2. The CDR3 covers 16 residues. CDR1 is MRHNA, CDR2 SNTAGT, per germline. V shed 3 bases and J 6 bases; nucleotides not matched to a gene: 9. The CDR3 reads CASSESETSGSGEQYF. CDR3 nucleotides: TGTGCCAGCAGTGAGAGCGAGACTAGCGGGAGTGGCGAGCAGTACTTC.

CDR3 in amino acids: CASSFRTRTSGKVLNEQFF. The CDR3 DNA is TGTGCCAGCAGCTTCCGGACCCGGACTAGCGGGAAAGTTTTGAATGAGCAGTTCTTC. The gene calls are TRBV7-8 and TRBJ2-1; 12 positions match TRBD2. There are 19 residues in the CDR3. CDR1 SGHVS and CDR2 FQNEAQ come from the germline V gene. The trim removed 3 bases at V and 7 bases at J, leaving 16 bases unmatched. Complete variable domain (other parts from reference TRBV7-8 and TRBJ2-1): GAGVSQSPRYKVAKRGQDVALRCDPISGHVSLFWYQQALGQGPEFLTYFQNEAQLDKSGLPSDRFFAERPEGSVSTLKIQRTQQEDSAVYLCASSFRTRTSGKVLNEQFFGPGTRLTVL.

Only a few counts were recorded for this clone. This rearrangement joins TRBV12-2 to TRBJ1-5. TRBV12-2 is marked as a pseudogene. The CDR3 contains 15 residues. The CDR3, as DNA: TGTGCAAGTCGCTTCTCGGGACTGTGGAATCAGCCCCAGCATTTT. Amino acid sequence: CASRFSGLWNQPQHF.

The chain uses TRBV29-1 and TRBJ2-1, with a tentative D call TRBD1 (5 bases). V lost 3 bases, J lost 8 bases, and 8 bases lay in between. Germline CDR1 SQVTM, CDR2 ANQGSEA. CDR3 length: 11 residues. The CDR3 sequence is CSVEDNDEQFF. CDR3 DNA: TGCAGCGTTGAGGACAACGATGAGCAGTTCTTC.

This chain uses TRBV18 with TRBJ1-4, with D perhaps matching TRBD1 (5 bases). The CDR3 has 14 residues. The V end lost 6 bases, the J end lost 0 bases, and 8 bases lay between the germline ends. Germline CDR1 reads KGHSH; CDR2 reads LQKENI. DNA of the CDR3: TGTGCCAGCTCTTCGACAGCAACTAATGAAAAACTGTTTTTT. Protein product: CASSSTATNEKLFF.

This clone was detected a few times. The rearrangement joins TRBV9 to TRBJ1-2; D not certain. Germline CDR1 SGDLS, CDR2 YYNGEE. The CDR3 covers 13 residues. The V end lost 3 bases, the J end lost 7 bases, and 13 bases lay between the germline ends. CDR3 residues: CASSARGRGGYTF. The CDR3 region has the DNA TGTGCCAGCAGCGCCCGGGGTCGGGGTGGCTACACCTTC.

V gene TRBV7-2 combines with J gene TRBJ2-3; a weak D match, TRBD2 (6 bases). Germline CDR1 and CDR2: SGHTA and FQGNSA. With 5 bases removed from V and 4 bases from J, the gap between germline ends came to 16 bases. CDR3 length: 15 residues. The CDR3 DNA reads as TGTGCCAGCAGCGAGGTCCCGGGAGTGGCAGATACGCAGTATTTT. Encoded protein: CASSEVPGVADTQYF. Together with reference TRBV7-2 and TRBJ2-3, the CDR3 gives the full variable domain: GAGVSQSPSNKVTEKGKDVELRCDPISGHTALYWYRQSLGQGLEFLIYFQGNSAPDKSGLPSDRFSAERTGGSVSTLTIQRTQQEDSAVYLCASSEVPGVADTQYFGPGTRLTVL.

DNA for the CDR3: TGCGCCAGCAGCCGCTATCAGGGAGGGGAAAACATTCAGTACTTC. It is translated as CASSRYQGGENIQYF. The V call is TRBV4-3, the J call TRBJ2-4, with 7 bases fitting TRBD2. Trimming took 4 bases from V and 5 from J; bases not matched to a gene: 8. Germline V gives CDR1 LGHNA, CDR2 YSLEER. The CDR3 spans 15 residues.

The gene calls are TRBV30 and TRBJ2-1; tentatively, D is TRBD2 (5 bases). From germline, CDR1 is GTSNPN and CDR2 SVGIG (reference sequence). V lost 7 bases, J lost 9 bases, and 25 bases lay in between. The CDR3 has 15 residues. CDR3: CASPTPGGSPLEQFF. CDR3 DNA: TGTGCCTCACCCACCCCAGGAGGATCCCCCCTTGAGCAGTTCTTC.

This clone was seen just once. The chain uses TRBV1 and TRBJ2-7; the table names TRBD2, a call not compared with the DNA. TRBV1 is reported as a pseudogene. The CDR3 has 16 residues. The CDR3 bases are TGCACCAGCACCCGCTTTAAGACTAGCGGCGCCTACGAGCAGTACTTC. It yields the protein CTSTRFKTSGAYEQYF.

This chain connects TRBV27 to TRBJ1-1; 9 nucleotides line up with TRBD1. CDR1 and CDR2 from the germline V gene are MNHEY and SMNVEV (reference sequence). V lost 6 bases to trimming and J lost 1 base; unmatched junction nucleotides: 6. This CDR3 is 15 amino acids long. The CDR3 region has the DNA TGTGCCAGCAGAGGGACAGGGAACAAGAACACTGAAGCTTTCTTT. Residues: CASRGTGNKNTEAFF.

This clone was picked up one time. This chain uses TRBV4-1 with TRBJ2-5; a possible D gene is TRBD2 (6 bases). The DNA matches TRBJ2-7 better at its end, which makes the J call doubtful. The CDR3 consists of 15 residues. CDR1 is MGHRA, CDR2 YSYEKL, per germline. DNA for the CDR3: TGCGCCAGCAGCCAAGGGAGGGGCGACTCCTACGAGCAGTACTTC. This codes for CASSQGRGDSYEQYF.

The chain joins TRBV7-9 to TRBJ2-5; 7 bases line up with TRBD1. This CDR3 contains 14 residues. CDR1 SEHNR and CDR2 FQNEAQ come from the germline V gene (reference sequence). With V trimmed by 6 bases and J by 1 base, 5 bases remained unmatched. The CDR3 nucleotides read TGTGCCAGCAGAACGGGACAGTCCCAAGAGACCCAGTACTTC. It encodes CASRTGQSQETQYF.

The J gene is TRBJ2-7, the V gene TRBV10-3; a weak D match, TRBD2 (5 bases). This CDR3 is 13 amino acids long. Germline V gives CDR1 ENHRY, CDR2 SYGVKD. V was pared by 10 bases and J by 3 bases, with 16 bases between. The CDR3 nucleotides read TGTGCCACAACTCCGGGAACAAACTACGAGCAGTACTTC. Translation: CATTPGTNYEQYF.

This chain links TRBV6-5 with TRBJ1-2; D is unclear. The ends were cut back, 6 bases at V and 4 bases at J, with 15 bases in the middle. Looked up from germline, CDR1 is MNHEY and CDR2 is SVGAGI. The CDR3 has 14 amino acids. The DNA for the CDR3 is TGTGCCAGCAGACAACGATCAGGAAGCTATGGCTACACCTTC. Encoded protein: CASRQRSGSYGYTF.

V gene TRBV19 combines with J gene TRBJ1-2, with TRBD1 matching 7 bases. The CDR3 extends over 14 amino acids. Per the germline V gene, CDR1 is LNHDA and CDR2 is SQIVND (reference sequence). V lost 6 bases to trimming and J lost 3 bases; unmatched junction nucleotides: 7. CDR3 sequence reads: CASREQGDDYGYTF. For the CDR3, the DNA is TGTGCCAGTAGGGAGCAGGGGGACGACTATGGCTACACCTTC.

This chain uses TRBV29-1 with TRBJ2-1, with TRBD2 identical over 10 bases. The V gene's germline CDR1 is SQVTM and CDR2 ANQGSEA. The CDR3 runs 11 residues. CDR3 protein: CRAGGYNEQFF. The DNA of the CDR3 is TGCAGAGCGGGGGGGTACAATGAGCAGTTCTTC.

The V and J genes are TRBV5-1 and TRBJ2-2; 8 bases fit TRBD1. Germline V gives CDR1 SGHRS, CDR2 YFSETQ. This CDR3 is built from 16 residues. The junction had 7 bases not matched to a gene; V was cut back by 4 bases and J by 2 bases. The CDR3 nucleotides read TGCGCCAGCAGCCTGACCGGGACAGGAAACACCGGGGAGCTGTTTTTT. This codes for CASSLTGTGNTGELFF.

CDR3 DNA sequence: TGTGCCACCTCTAGTGGCTCTAGCGTTCCTCTCGTTGAGCAGTTCTTC. Its protein product is CATSSGSSVPLVEQFF. This rearrangement joins TRBV14 to TRBJ2-1, with D possibly TRBD2 on 6 matching bases. The CDR3 contains 16 residues. Germline CDR1 SGHDN, CDR2 FVKESK. Trimming took off 10 bases at V and 9 bases at J, with 28 bases between the two ends.

V and J are TRBV7-9 and TRBJ2-7, with D possibly TRBD1 on 5 matching bases. The CDR3 sequence is 13 residues long. Trimming took off 2 bases at V and 5 bases at J, with 10 bases between the two ends. From germline, CDR1 is SEHNR and CDR2 FQNEAQ (reference sequence). The CDR3 DNA sequence: TGTGCCAGCAGCTTAATTTCCAGGGACGAGCAGTACTTC. Amino acids: CASSLISRDEQYF.

CDR3 sequence: CASSQDGPTSEREGYNEQFF. The CDR3 DNA is TGTGCCAGCAGCCAAGATGGGCCCACTTCGGAGCGGGAGGGCTACAATGAGCAGTTCTTC. J is TRBJ2-1 and V is TRBV4-2, with 10 bases aligning to TRBD2. The CDR3 length is 20 residues. CDR1 LGHNA and CDR2 YNFKEQ come from the germline V gene. Losses at the gene ends were 0 bases for V and 3 bases for J; bases not matched to a gene: 14.

The chain is built from TRBV28 and TRBJ2-3; D remains unclear. Germline CDR1 reads MDHEN; CDR2 reads SYDVKM. Trimming shortened V by 3 bases and J by 4 bases, and 8 bases separated the two germline ends. This CDR3 region has 13 residues. CDR3 protein: CASSLSGSDTQYF. The CDR3 region has the DNA TGTGCCAGCAGTTTGTCAGGCTCAGATACGCAGTATTTT.

The chain joins TRBV27 to TRBJ2-5; tentative D call: TRBD1 (6 bases). Germline CDR1 MNHEY, CDR2 SMNVEV (reference sequence). The V gene lost 3 bases and the J gene lost 5 bases, with 25 bases spanning the gap. The CDR3 extends over 18 amino acids. DNA for the CDR3: TGTGCCAGCAGTTTTCATGGGGTGGGGGCGGCGGGCGGCGAGACCCAGTACTTC. Its protein is CASSFHGVGAAGGETQYF.

This rearrangement joins TRBV19 to TRBJ2-3; TRBD1 agrees at 10 bases. The CDR3 loop spans 15 amino acids. CDR1 and CDR2 (germline): LNHDA, SQIVND (reference sequence). Trimming removed 6 bases from V and 6 bases from J; junction bases left unmatched: 9. For the CDR3, the DNA is TGTGCCAGTAGACCGGACAGGGGGGGATTGGATACGCAGTATTTT. Translating gives CASRPDRGGLDTQYF.